This T cell receptor beta chain was captured in a study of OX40 agonist ivuxolimab in advanced cancers. Study-wide findings and caveats: On average, CD8+ T cells had more expanded clones than CD4+.

The repertoire was sequenced with immunoSEQ multiplex PCR; TCRdb's copy has only in-frame clones and lacks some. This table holds around 90,000 clones, about 87% found once. The CDR3 has 15 residues. Germline V gene lookup returns CDR1 SGHRS and CDR2 YFSETQ. With 0 bases removed from V and 5 bases from J, the gap between germline ends came to 12 bases. Sampled blood was obtained at baseline, cycle 4 day 1, and cycle 7 day 1. Comment on this clone: Its antigen is unidentified.

V gene TRBV5-1 combines with J gene TRBJ2-1, with D hard to call. The receptor was isolated from an adult with an advanced solid tumor such as melanoma, head and neck, liver or kidney cancer. Sequenced here: CD4+ or CD8+ T cells sorted from blood, sampled in a trial of the OX40 agonist ivuxolimab. The CDR3 here is CASSLVDTKNNEQFF. The CDR3 DNA reads as TGCGCCAGCAGCTTGGTGGATACCAAAAACAATGAGCAGTTCTTC.